The 2 T cell receptor beta chains listed next were all sequenced from one sample in a study of cytomegalovirus exposure and HLA in healthy donors. Only in-frame clones appear in the TCRdb table, and some are missing; sequencing was by immunoSEQ multiplex PCR. The data contain roughly 300,000 clones, around 90% of them singletons. Sequenced material: PBMCs. These receptors were collected from a woman aged 25 to 45 in good health and CMV-seropositive.

This chain uses TRBV7-3 with TRBJ2-5; 7 nucleotides align to TRBD2. The CDR3 is 16 residues long. Looked up from germline, CDR1 is SGHTA and CDR2 is FQGTGA. Germline trimming cut 4 bases from V and 3 bases from J; bases unmatched to any gene: 11. The CDR3 sequence is CASSSGRGTTEETQYF. The CDR3 region has the DNA TGTGCCAGCAGCTCGGGACGGGGGACTACCGAAGAGACCCAGTACTTC.

This clone appeared a few times. The V and J genes are TRBV27 and TRBJ2-7; weak D call: TRBD2 (6 bases). V was trimmed by 5 bases and J by 7 bases, leaving 15 bases between them. Germline CDR1 is MNHEY and CDR2 is SMNVEV (reference sequence). The CDR3 runs 13 residues. Here the CDR3 DNA reads TGTGCCAGCAGTCACGATACGGGGGTAGAGCAGTACTTC. Translation gives CASSHDTGVEQYF.